The present T cell receptor (beta chain) was sequenced within a study of early stage breast cancer tumors. Study context: Of some 17 invasive breast tumors, about twelve were hormone receptor-positive, HER2-negative. Roughly 10-fold was the mean read coverage per sample. General study points: Commonly generated sequences made up most enriched TCRB sequences shared between patients. Comparing each tissue with blood distinguished tumor from normal in 14 of 16 patients.

As to this clone: Antigen: not known.

V shed 4 bases and J 5 bases; nucleotides not matched to a gene: 14. CDR3 length: 16 amino acids. Germline V gene lookup returns CDR1 MNHEY and CDR2 SMNVEV (reference sequence). Method: immunoSEQ multiplex PCR; TCRdb's copy keeps in-frame clones and lacks some. The sample carries 50,000 or so clones, roughly 84% recorded once. Sequenced material: blood. This sequence joins TRBV27 and TRBJ2-7; 7 bases are a match to TRBD2. The clonotype originates from a person aged 45-60 years with breast cancer. This CDR3 is CASSSHGAGAKNEQYF. The CDR3 DNA follows: TGTGCCAGCAGTTCCCATGGTGCGGGAGCCAAAAACGAGCAGTACTTC.